These 6 T cell receptor beta chains came from one sample sequenced in a study of post-analysis software for immune sequencing data. Points from the study as a whole: TRBV segments more frequent in patients than in controls numbered a few and included TRBV5-6, TRBV5-1 and TRBV20-1.

Unique-molecular-identifier-tagged TCR beta cDNA libraries were used. TCRdb recomputed calls from the PCR reads with MiXCR, one row per CDR3 protein. Here the sample spans approximately 630,000 distinct CDR3 sequences, approximately 60% being singletons. Their antigens remain unidentified. Sequenced material: blood. The receptor set was obtained from a girl aged 2 to 10 with multiple sclerosis.

On this clonotype: At one end, the junction sequence differs from germline, possibly due to a read error. J is TRBJ2-2 and V is TRBV25-1; maybe TRBD1 (6 bases). CDR1 is MGHDK, CDR2 SYGVNS, per germline. This CDR3 has 15 residues. CDR3 amino acids: CASSEYGTTPGEPFF. The CDR3 nucleotides read TGTGCCAGCAGTGAATATGGGACAACCCCCGGGGAGCCGTTTTTT.

The table lists this clonotype with a few counts. This chain joins TRBV11-2 and TRBJ2-5, with D hard to call. CDR1 SGHAT and CDR2 FQNNGV come from the germline V gene. The germline V and J ends were trimmed by 1 base and 4 bases, with 10 bases remaining between them. This CDR3 spans 14 amino acids. The CDR3 DNA sequence: TGTGCCAGCAGCTTAGTAGTGACTCTAGAGACCCAGTACTTC. Translation: CASSLVVTLETQYF.

This chain connects TRBV29-1 to TRBJ1-1; TRBD1 matches 8 bases. Looked up from germline, CDR1 is SQVTM and CDR2 is ANQGSEA. The CDR3 has 13 amino acids. With V trimmed by 5 bases and J by 4 bases, 6 bases remained unmatched. CDR3 sequence reads: CSVTRGLGTEAFF. The CDR3 nucleotides read TGCAGCGTTACCAGGGGGCTCGGCACTGAAGCTTTCTTT.

This rearrangement joins TRBV29-1 to TRBJ1-2; perhaps TRBD1 as D (5 bases). The CDR3 contains 13 residues. The germline V gene encodes CDR1 SQVTM and CDR2 ANQGSEA. With 3 bases removed from V and 0 bases from J, the gap between germline ends came to 8 bases. CDR3 nucleotides: TGCAGCGTTGAGGGACGGACTAACTATGGCTACACCTTC. Protein sequence: CSVEGRTNYGYTF.

This clonotype was counted between two and nine times. The chain's CDR3 is CASIARGWEGTEAFF. As DNA, the CDR3 is TGTGCCAGCATAGCGCGTGGATGGGAAGGCACTGAAGCTTTCTTT. This chain connects TRBV25-1 to TRBJ1-1; no definite D call. This CDR3 contains 15 residues. Germline V gives CDR1 MGHDK, CDR2 SYGVNS. The V gene lost 7 bases and the J gene lost 4 bases, with 19 bases spanning the gap.

This chain connects TRBV4-3 to TRBJ2-3; 11 bases line up with TRBD1. CDR1 LGHNA and CDR2 YSLEER come from the germline V gene. V lost 7 bases and J lost 4; bases outside the gene matches: 10. The CDR3 contains 16 residues. This chain's CDR3 is CASKQGQGGTADTQYF. The CDR3 nucleotides read TGCGCCAGCAAACAGGGACAGGGGGGCACCGCAGATACGCAGTATTTT.